What follows are 23 T cell receptor beta chains derived from one specimen sequenced in a study of T-cell reconstitution after alpha-beta-depleted transplantation in children. Unique molecular identifiers were used in preparing the TCRbeta library. TCRdb analysed the PCR reads with MiXCR anew, one entry per CDR3 protein. Found here are about 470,000 distinct CDR3 sequences, roughly 44% of them singletons; the top ten hold around a quarter. Material: PBMCs, obtained before TCRalphabeta/CD19-depleted stem cell transplant. The receptors stem from a girl aged 2 to 9 with aplastic anemia, due to receive a stem cell transplant.

This clonotype was observed many times. The junction and the germline gene differ at one end; a read error may be behind it. This rearrangement joins TRBV5-1 to TRBJ1-1; D gene ambiguous. The CDR3 has 14 amino acids. The germline V gene encodes CDR1 SGHRS and CDR2 YFSETQ. CDR3 protein: CASSLGGRDTEAFF. Here the CDR3 DNA reads TGTGCCAGCAGCTTGGGAGGACGGGACACTGAAGCTTTCTTT.

This clonotype occurred a few times. The rearrangement links TRBV20-1 to TRBJ2-1, with 9 nucleotides matching TRBD2. Germline CDR1 is DFQATT and CDR2 is SNEGSKA (reference sequence). Unmatched junction bases numbered 6, after V lost 5 bases and J lost 4 bases. The CDR3 is made up of 14 amino acids. CDR3 in DNA: TGCAGTGCTCCGTCGCGGGGGGGATACAATGAGCAGTTCTTC. Encoded protein: CSAPSRGGYNEQFF.

At least ten counts were recorded for this clonotype. The chain has TRBV20-1 and TRBJ1-1, with D maybe TRBD1 (6 bases). There are 15 residues in the CDR3. From germline, CDR1 is DFQATT and CDR2 SNEGSKA (reference sequence). Trimming shortened V by 3 bases and J by 1 base, and 15 bases separated the two germline ends. CDR3 in DNA: TGCAGTGCTAGTAGCTGGACAGCCCAGAACACTGAAGCTTTCTTT. This translates into CSASSWTAQNTEAFF.

This clonotype was seen repeatedly, ten times or more. The gene calls are TRBV5-1 and TRBJ1-1, with 8 bases identical to TRBD1. The CDR3 is made up of 15 amino acids. V lost 4 bases, J lost 0 bases, and 5 bases stayed unmatched. Looked up from germline, CDR1 is SGHRS and CDR2 is YFSETQ. In nucleotides, the CDR3 is TGCGCCAGCAGCCAGAGGACAGGGCTGAACACTGAAGCTTTCTTT. As protein: CASSQRTGLNTEAFF.

The V and J genes are TRBV5-5 and TRBJ2-7; no clear D gene. The CDR3 extends over 13 amino acids. With 1 base removed from V and 7 bases from J, the gap between germline ends came to 12 bases. Germline lookup yields CDR1 SGHKS and CDR2 YYEKEE (reference sequence). The CDR3 sequence: CASSLTRGSEQYF. DNA of the CDR3: TGTGCCAGCAGCTTGACCCGCGGTAGTGAGCAGTACTTC.

The rearrangement uses TRBV19 and TRBJ2-1, with a possible D match to TRBD2 (5 bases). V was cut by 6 bases and J by 9 bases, with 15 bases left in between. Germline V gene data show CDR1 as LNHDA and CDR2 as SQIVND (reference sequence). CDR3 size: 13 residues. CDR3 bases: TGTGCCAGTAGGGCGGGCCCAAGCTCTGAGCAGTTCTTC. The encoded protein is CASRAGPSSEQFF.

In this sample, this clonotype turned up once. The V call is TRBV15, the J call TRBJ2-3, with 9 bases fitting TRBD2. CDR1 and CDR2 from the germline V gene are LNHNV and YYDKDF (reference sequence). The CDR3 runs 16 residues. The J segment lost 2 bases and the V segment lost 7 bases, leaving 10 bases of the junction unmatched. DNA of the CDR3: TGTGCCACCACCGCGGGACTAGCTGATGTCACAGATACGCAGTATTTT. Translated: CATTAGLADVTDTQYF.

This clonotype was counted ten times or more. The chain couples TRBV20-1 to TRBJ2-7; D gene ambiguous. The CDR3 length is 15 residues. Per germline, CDR1 DFQATT and CDR2 SNEGSKA (reference sequence). V was pared by 0 bases and J by 1 base, with 13 bases between. CDR3 residues: CSARDFRTASYEQYF. CDR3 DNA sequence: TGCAGTGCTAGAGATTTTAGGACCGCGTCCTACGAGCAGTACTTC.

A few counts support this clonotype. V usage is TRBV3-1 and J usage is TRBJ2-1, with 7 nucleotides matching TRBD1. Germline lookup yields CDR1 LGHDT and CDR2 YNNKEL (reference sequence). This CDR3 contains 13 residues. The ends lost 4 bases at V and 8 bases at J; junction bases unmatched: 5. CDR3 in amino acids: CASSLTGVYEQFF. The CDR3 DNA is TGTGCCAGCAGCCTTACAGGGGTGTATGAGCAGTTCTTC.

V gene TRBV5-1 combines with J gene TRBJ2-3; D is unclear. Germline V gene sequence: CDR1 SGHRS, CDR2 YFSETQ. CDR3 length: 14 amino acids. Trimming took 5 bases from V and 3 from J, leaving 13 bases between them. This chain's CDR3 is CASREQGSTDTQYF. CDR3 in DNA: TGCGCCAGCAGGGAACAAGGAAGTACAGATACGCAGTATTTT.

This clonotype was recorded at least ten times. The V gene is TRBV6-5, the J gene TRBJ2-3; D uncertain. The CDR3 runs 14 residues. Germline CDR1 and CDR2: MNHEY and SVGAGI. Deletions cut 5 bases from V and 0 bases from J, with 9 bases between. Written as DNA, the CDR3 is TGTGCCAGCAGTCCAATGACAAGCACAGATACGCAGTATTTT. Residues: CASSPMTSTDTQYF.

There are many counts of this clonotype. The chain is built from TRBV7-9 and TRBJ2-1; possible D gene TRBD1, 6 bases. The CDR3 runs to 11 residues. Trimming took 9 bases from V and 10 from J, leaving 13 bases between them. Germline V gene sequence: CDR1 SEHNR, CDR2 FQNEAQ (reference sequence). This CDR3 is CASSRTGEQFF. As DNA, the CDR3 is TGTGCCAGTTCTCGTACAGGGGAGCAGTTCTTC.

This clonotype occurred many times. This chain uses TRBV20-1 with TRBJ1-4; 12 bases agree with TRBD1. Trimming cost V 0 bases and J 8 bases; bases outside gene matches: 1. Germline CDR1 and CDR2: DFQATT and SNEGSKA (reference sequence). This CDR3 spans 14 amino acids. The CDR3 spells CSAREGTGGEKLFF. CDR3 in DNA: TGCAGTGCTAGAGAGGGGACAGGGGGCGAAAAACTGTTTTTT.

At least ten counts were recorded for this clonotype. V and J are TRBV4-2 and TRBJ2-6, with 7 bases fitting TRBD1. The CDR3 length is 17 residues. V was clipped by 4 bases and J by 0 bases; unmatched bases: 6. Germline CDR1 is LGHNA and CDR2 is YNFKEQ. CDR3 bases: TGTGCCAGCAGCCCCTGGACAGGTCGCTCTGGGGCCAACGTCCTGACTTTC. Protein product: CASSPWTGRSGANVLTF.

This clonotype showed up many times. J is TRBJ2-7 and V is TRBV12-3 or TRBV12-4, with D possibly TRBD1 on 6 matching bases. Trimming took 4 bases from V and 5 from J, leaving 12 bases between them. This CDR3 comprises 13 residues. CDR3 sequence: CASSSTGLHEQYF. DNA of the CDR3: TGTGCCAGCAGTTCTACAGGGCTCCACGAGCAGTACTTC.

The V gene is TRBV5-5, the J gene TRBJ2-1, with 7 bases lining up with TRBD1. The germline gives CDR1 SGHKS, CDR2 YYEKEE (reference sequence). This CDR3 comprises 15 residues. After removal of 1 base from V and 0 bases from J, the junction contained 1 base not matched to a gene. The CDR3 DNA reads TGTGCCAGCAGCTTGAACAGGGGCTCCTACAATGAGCAGTTCTTC. Amino acid sequence: CASSLNRGSYNEQFF.

The gene calls are TRBV5-1 and TRBJ1-2, with a weak D call TRBD1 (6 bases). Germline V lookup: CDR1 SGHRS, CDR2 YFSETQ. This CDR3 has 13 residues. Trimming pared 4 bases from V and 6 bases from J, leaving 13 bases between. The CDR3 DNA reads TGCGCCAGCAGCCCGGGACAAGTAGATGGCTACACCTTC. Its protein product is CASSPGQVDGYTF.

This clonotype was counted at least ten times. The CDR3 nucleotides are TGTGCCAGCAGGCCACAGAGCACTGAAGCTTTCTTT. This gives the protein CASRPQSTEAFF. J is TRBJ1-1 and V is TRBV12-3 or TRBV12-4; no reliable D call. The CDR3 spans 12 residues. V lost 6 bases and J 4 bases, leaving 9 bases between the germline ends.

The chain joins TRBV12-3 or TRBV12-4 to TRBJ2-7; TRBD2 is a possible D gene (5 bases). This CDR3 region has 14 residues. The V end lost 5 bases, the J end lost 6 bases, and 17 bases lay between the germline ends. The CDR3 coding sequence is TGTGCCAGCAGTCCCGGACTGGAACGGGGCGAGCAGTACTTC. Its protein is CASSPGLERGEQYF.

This clonotype has only a few counts. The V gene is TRBV19, the J gene TRBJ2-3; tentatively, D is TRBD1 (5 bases). Trimming shortened V by 4 bases and J by 2 bases, and 13 bases separated the two germline ends. The germline V gene has CDR1 LNHDA and CDR2 SQIVND (reference sequence). The length of the CDR3 is 15 residues. The CDR3 nucleotides are TGTGCCAGTAGTAAGGGGCAGGAGCACACAGATACGCAGTATTTT. Its protein is CASSKGQEHTDTQYF.

The chain employs TRBV15 and TRBJ1-1; possibly TRBD1 for D (5 bases). CDR3 length: 13 residues. The V end lost 5 bases, the J end lost 5 bases, and 12 bases lay between the germline ends. The germline CDR1 and CDR2 sequences are LNHNV and YYDKDF (reference sequence). CDR3 bases: TGTGCCACCAGCCTCCCCGACAGTACTGAAGCTTTCTTT. Its translation: CATSLPDSTEAFF. Combining the CDR3 with reference TRBV15 and TRBJ1-1 gives the whole variable domain DAMVIQNPRYQVTQFGKPVTLSCSQTLNHNVMYWYQQKSSQAPKLLFHYYDKDFNNEADTPDNFQSRRPNTSFCFLDIRSPGLGDTAMYLCATSLPDSTEAFFGQGTRLTVV.

CDR3 nucleotides: TGTGCCAGCAGCTGGGGACTAGCGGGGGGGCCGAGCACCGGGGAGCTGTTTTTT. Its translation is CASSWGLAGGPSTGELFF. V is TRBV5-5 and J is TRBJ2-2, with TRBD2 matching over 16 bases. CDR3 length equals 18 residues. CDR1 SGHKS and CDR2 YYEKEE come from the germline V gene (reference sequence). V lost 3 bases to trimming and J lost 4 bases; unmatched junction nucleotides: 6.

In its sample, this clonotype was seen many times. V gene TRBV4-2 combines with J gene TRBJ1-1; perhaps TRBD1 as D (6 bases). V was pared by 5 bases and J by 3 bases, with 13 bases between. Looked up from germline, CDR1 is LGHNA and CDR2 is YNFKEQ. The CDR3 is 14 amino acids. The CDR3 coding sequence is TGTGCCAGCAGCTCAGGGGAAGGGTACACTGAAGCTTTCTTT. Protein sequence: CASSSGEGYTEAFF.